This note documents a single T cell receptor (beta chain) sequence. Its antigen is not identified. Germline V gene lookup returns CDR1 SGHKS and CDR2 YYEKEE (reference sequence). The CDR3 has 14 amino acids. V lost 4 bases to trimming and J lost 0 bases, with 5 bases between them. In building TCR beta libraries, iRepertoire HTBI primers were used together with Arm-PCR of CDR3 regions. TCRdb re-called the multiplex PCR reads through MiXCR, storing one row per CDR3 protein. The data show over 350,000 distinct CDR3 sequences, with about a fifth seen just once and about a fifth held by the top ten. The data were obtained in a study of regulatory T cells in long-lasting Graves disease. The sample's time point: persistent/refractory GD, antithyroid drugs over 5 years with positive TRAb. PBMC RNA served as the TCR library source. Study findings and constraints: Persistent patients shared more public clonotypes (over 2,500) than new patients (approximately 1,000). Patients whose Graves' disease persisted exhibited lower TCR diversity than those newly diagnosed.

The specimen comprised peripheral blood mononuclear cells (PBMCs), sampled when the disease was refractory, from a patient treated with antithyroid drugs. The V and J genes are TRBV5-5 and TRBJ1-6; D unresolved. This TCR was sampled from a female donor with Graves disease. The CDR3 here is CASSDGSYNSPLHF. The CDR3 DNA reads TGTGCCAGCAGCGACGGCTCCTATAATTCACCCCTCCACTTT.